This T cell receptor (beta chain) was sequenced during a study of chemoradiotherapy in HPV16-positive cancers. The study, taken as a whole, reports: Better recurrence-free survival went with HPV-responsive T-cell expansion in HPV16-positive patients. Functional assays defining HPV-specific T cells used only a couple of HPV16-positive patients.

The protocol was immunoSEQ multiplex PCR, while the TCRdb copy is restricted to in-frame clones and leaves out a portion. The sample has 20,000 to 30,000 clones, approximately 93% seen once. The CDR3 is 14 residues long. Per germline, CDR1 SNHLY and CDR2 FYNNEI. Repertoires were sampled repeatedly during chemoradiotherapy. This clone showed up just once. Its specificity is unknown. A junction boundary mismatches the germline segment, possibly from a read error. The chain has TRBV2 and TRBJ2-2; D ambiguous. Collection took place from a patient who underwent chemoradiotherapy. The TCR sequence derives from a human donor with HPV-associated anogenital cancer. The CDR3 DNA is TGTGCCAGCAGTGCCGATATGAACTCCGGGGAGCTGTTTTTT. Its protein product is CASSADMNSGELFF.